This T cell receptor beta chain was recovered during a study of shared clonotypes between healthy human individuals. Study at large: Each donor's CD8 memory used one plate, CD8 naive two, each CD4 subset three. The study's findings and limits: Larger estimated richness was generally recorded for naive subsets relative to memory subsets. Clonotype sharing across a few donors was observed for 4.5% to 6.5% of naive CD4 clonotypes.

Generated by immunoSEQ multiplex PCR, the TCRdb table keeps only in-frame clones and is missing some. The table shows approximately 530,000 clones, with 90% to 96% occurring only once. In regard to this clone: What it binds is unknown.

The CDR3 totals 11 residues. Germline-derived CDR1 and CDR2 are MNHNS and SASEGT. Trimming removed 4 bases from V and 3 bases from J, with 3 bases in between. Sequencing input: naive CD4+ T cells sorted from blood. Subset of the sample: CD45RA+ positively selected. V gene TRBV6-1 combines with J gene TRBJ1-1; D gene unclear. The sequence derives from a woman aged 25 to 39 in good health. CDR3 in amino acids: CASSAHTEAFF. Written as DNA, the CDR3 is TGTGCCAGCAGTGCGCACACTGAAGCTTTCTTT.